This section outlines one T cell receptor (beta chain) sequence together with its context. This clonotype has a count of ten or more. Its target antigen remains unknown. No base quality values were provided; no much bigger clone lies one nucleotide off. The sample belongs to a study of prognosis after radiotherapy for stage I lung cancer (dated by TCRdb to the early 2020s). A note on the overall study: Between early 2018 and January 2019, approximately 18 stage I NSCLC patients were enrolled in Nanjing, China. A total of roughly 38 blood samples from roughly 20 patients were sequenced, with one sample obtained before and one obtained after SBRT for each patient. No patient received concurrent therapy alongside SBRT. Over eleven of the patients were found to have newly diagnosed primary stage I lung tumors, and roughly five were living with oligometastatic NSCLC after surgical resection of the primary tumor. Tumor histology was squamous cell carcinoma in six or seven patients and adenocarcinoma in some 13. Every patient was deemed medically inoperable, 12 because of comorbidities and roughly 7 because they refused surgery. Image-guided IMRT or VMAT was used to deliver SBRT in 3 to 5 fractions at a biologically effective dose of at least 100 Gy. The study profiled peripheral blood TCR beta repertoires from stage I NSCLC patients before and after stereotactic body radiotherapy and related them to distant failure. About 20% of the 19 patients developed distant metastases after SBRT, at a median of approximately 7 months; the other 15 showed no significant progression. Ages in the cohort of 13 men and 6 women ranged from roughly 53 to 84 years, with a median of 74. The paper's findings and limits, for the study overall: Whether the expanded TCR clones were tumor-specific was not determined. Differences by metastasis status were reportedly seen in TRBV and TRBJ usage frequencies, involving two V genes at baseline and, after SBRT, nine V genes and two J genes. Post-SBRT Shannon entropy and its change from baseline were lower in patients who developed distant metastases; baseline Shannon entropy was not associated with metastases. After SBRT, the count of unique TCR clones dropped from a median of approximately 11,000 beforehand to about 7,200 afterward (Wilcoxon paired P=0.011). All reported P values were unadjusted for multiple comparisons. The study was limited by its small cohort and short follow-up, and the findings require independent validation.

The TCR beta CDR3 region was amplified from genomic DNA by two rounds of multiplex PCR. The first PCR round used primers specific to each TRBV and TRBJ gene, with sequences filed in Chinese patent CN105087789A. Universal primers were used in the second round of PCR. The Roche High Pure PCR Template Preparation Kit was used to extract genomic DNA from frozen PBMCs. The libraries underwent paired-end sequencing with 151 bp reads on an Illumina HiSeq 3000. From the authors' description of their analysis: CutAdapt was used to remove raw reads lacking the multiplex PCR primer sequences. High-quality paired reads were merged into contigs with PEAR. By aligning each contig to reference sequences, MiXCR assigned the TRB V, D and J gene segments to that contig. CDR3 sequences were clustered by base quality and sequence similarity to remove sequencing errors. Diversity was calculated as Shannon entropy divided by the natural log of the number of productive TCR sequences. To get clonality, Shannon entropy was divided by the natural log of the number of unique clonotypes, and that result was subtracted from one. Using the Youden index from ROC curves, the researchers picked the repertoire-metric cut-offs for progression-free survival, and all analyses were carried out in R 3.5.3. TCRdb handled the public reads itself, with Q25 trimming in fastp and clone calling in MiXCR, and kept productive beta chains. Identical CDR3 proteins give one entry, which carries the most common genes and DNA. The V and J calls were not made by the authors but by TCRdb's processing. Recorded for this sample are around 56,000 distinct CDR3 sequences; around 27% of them occurred a single time. Clones ranked in the top ten supply around 8% of the sample.

All patients had node-negative disease on CT and PET/CT, and none had a history of other malignancies or prior chemotherapy or radiotherapy. At each of two time points, six milliliters of peripheral venous blood were collected into EDTA tubes. PBMCs were isolated by Ficoll-Paque Plus density-gradient centrifugation. Samples were stored at -80°C immediately after collection until analysis. Sequencing used PBMCs, obtained before or after stereotactic body radiation therapy (not recorded which). The TCR comes from a donor over 45 with non-small cell lung cancer.

The CDR3 region has the sequence CASSQGPDRDYGYTF. The DNA sequence is given as TGCGCCAGCAGCCAAGGCCCAGACAGGGACTATGGCTACACCTTC. The sequence is built from TRBV4-1 and TRBJ1-2; TRBD1 agrees with 7 junctional bases. Compared with germline, V lacks 1 base and J lacks 3 bases; bases without a gene match: 5. CDR3 length: 15 amino acids, cysteine to phenylalanine. The DNA shown is the 45-base CDR3, in frame from base 1. For CDR1 and CDR2, the germline V gene lists MGHRA and YSYEKL.